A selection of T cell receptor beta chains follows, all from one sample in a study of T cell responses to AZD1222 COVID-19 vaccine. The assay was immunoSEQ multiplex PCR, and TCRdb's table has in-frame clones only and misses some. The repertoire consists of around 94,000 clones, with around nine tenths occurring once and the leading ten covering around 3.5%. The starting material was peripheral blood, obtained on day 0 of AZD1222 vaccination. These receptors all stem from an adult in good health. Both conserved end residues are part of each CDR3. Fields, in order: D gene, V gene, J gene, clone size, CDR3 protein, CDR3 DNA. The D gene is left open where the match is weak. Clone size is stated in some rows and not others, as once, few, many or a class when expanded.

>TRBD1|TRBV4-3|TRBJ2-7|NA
CASSAGTGGGYEQYF
TGCGCCAGCAGCGCAGGAACAGGGGGCGGGTACGAGCAGTACTTC
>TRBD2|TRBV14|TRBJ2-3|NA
CASSLSGADTQYF
TGTGCCAGCAGCCTTAGCGGGGCAGATACGCAGTATTTT
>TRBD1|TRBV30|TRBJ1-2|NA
CAWIRQGGDGYTF
TGTGCCTGGATCCGACAGGGTGGGGATGGCTACACCTTC
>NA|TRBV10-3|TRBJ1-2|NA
CAISETWENLNYGYTF
TGTGCCATCAGTGAGACATGGGAGAATCTCAACTATGGCTACACCTTC
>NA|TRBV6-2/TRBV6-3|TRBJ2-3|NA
CASSGEADTQYF
TGTGCCAGCAGTGGGGAGGCAGATACGCAGTATTTT
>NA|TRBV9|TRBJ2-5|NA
CASSVDEGPQETQYF
TGTGCCAGCAGCGTAGACGAGGGGCCTCAAGAGACCCAGTACTTC
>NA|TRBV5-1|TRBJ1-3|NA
CASSLAMDTFSGNTIYF
TGCGCCAGCAGCTTGGCCATGGACACTTTCTCTGGAAACACCATATATTTT
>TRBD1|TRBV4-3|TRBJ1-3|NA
CASSHTITGAGNTIYF
TGCGCCAGCAGCCATACCATTACAGGGGCTGGAAACACCATATATTTT
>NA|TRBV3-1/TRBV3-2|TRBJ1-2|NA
CASSHGDGEDYGYTF
TGTGCCAGCAGCCACGGGGATGGGGAGGACTATGGCTACACCTTC
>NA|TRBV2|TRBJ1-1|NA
CASSQTALRINTEAFF
TGTGCCAGCAGTCAAACGGCACTGCGAATTAACACTGAAGCTTTCTTT
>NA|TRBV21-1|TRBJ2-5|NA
CASSTRQGAIPPQETQYF
TGTGCCAGCAGCACGCGACAGGGGGCTATCCCACCCCAAGAGACCCAGTACTTC
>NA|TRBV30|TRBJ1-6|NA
CAWTRDRSFNSPLHF
TGTGCCTGGACACGCGACAGATCCTTTAATTCACCCCTCCACTTT
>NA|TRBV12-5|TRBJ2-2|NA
CASGLVLRILHENTGELFF
TGTGCTAGTGGTTTGGTACTACGGATTTTACATGAAAACACCGGGGAGCTGTTTTTT
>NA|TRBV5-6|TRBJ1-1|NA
CASSLRSGEAFF
TGTGCCAGCAGCTTGAGGTCAGGGGAAGCTTTCTTT
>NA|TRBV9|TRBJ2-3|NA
CASSVGGDTQYF
TGTGCCAGCAGCGTCGGCGGGGATACGCAGTATTTT
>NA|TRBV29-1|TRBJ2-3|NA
CSVTGLGTDTQYF
TGCAGCGTCACAGGGCTCGGCACAGATACGCAGTATTTT
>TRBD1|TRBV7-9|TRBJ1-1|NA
CASSLNRGDTEAFF
TGTGCCAGCAGCCTAAACAGGGGCGACACTGAAGCTTTCTTT
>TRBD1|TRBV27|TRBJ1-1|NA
CASSSTGAGLNTEAFF
TGTGCCAGCAGTTCTACAGGGGCAGGTCTGAACACTGAAGCTTTCTTT
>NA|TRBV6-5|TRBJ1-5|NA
CASKPWQGQPQHF
TGTGCCAGCAAGCCTTGGCAGGGTCAGCCCCAGCATTTT
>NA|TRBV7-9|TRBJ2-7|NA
CASGDSHSYEQYF
TGTGCCAGCGGAGACAGCCACTCCTACGAGCAGTACTTC
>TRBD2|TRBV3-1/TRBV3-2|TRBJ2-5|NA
CASRRGNGETQYF
TGTGCCAGCAGGCGGGGGAACGGAGAGACCCAGTACTTC
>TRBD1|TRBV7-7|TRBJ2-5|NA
CASSLGTGDLETQYF
TGTGCTAGCAGCTTAGGGACAGGGGATTTGGAGACCCAGTACTTC
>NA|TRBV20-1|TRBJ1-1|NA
CSAREGLGAFF
TGCAGTGCTAGAGAAGGGCTGGGAGCTTTCTTT
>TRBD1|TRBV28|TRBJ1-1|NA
CASSFGDRVNIF
TGTGCCAGCAGTTTTGGGGACAGAGTCAATATCTTT
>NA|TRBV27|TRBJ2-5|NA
CASSSNIKGETQYF
TGTGCCAGCAGTTCGAATATTAAGGGGGAGACCCAGTACTTC
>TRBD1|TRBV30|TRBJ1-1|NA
CASDRGRAEAFF
TGTGCCTCAGACAGGGGGAGAGCTGAAGCTTTCTTT
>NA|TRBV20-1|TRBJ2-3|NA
CSAGGAFTQYF
TGCAGTGCGGGGGGGGCTTTTACGCAGTATTTT
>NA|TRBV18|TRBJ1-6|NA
CASSPGGQGNSPLHF
TGTGCCAGCTCACCAGGAGGCCAGGGAAATTCACCCCTCCACTTT
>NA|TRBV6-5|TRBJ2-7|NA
CASSKVHEQYF
TGTGCCAGCAGTAAGGTCCACGAGCAGTACTTC
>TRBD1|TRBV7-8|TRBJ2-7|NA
CASKHQQGAGYEQYF
TGTGCCAGCAAACATCAACAGGGGGCCGGCTACGAGCAGTACTTC
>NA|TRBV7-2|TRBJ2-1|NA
CASSLGGSGGYNEQFF
TGTGCCAGCAGCTTAGGGGGGTCAGGTGGGTACAATGAGCAGTTCTTC
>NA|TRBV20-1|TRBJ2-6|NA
CSASRSSGANVLTF
TGCAGTGCTAGTCGGAGTTCTGGGGCCAACGTCCTGACTTTC
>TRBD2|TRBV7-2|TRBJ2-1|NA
CASSSQRGRDWNEQFF
TGTGCCAGCAGCAGTCAGCGGGGGAGGGATTGGAATGAGCAGTTCTTC
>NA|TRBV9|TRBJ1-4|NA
CASSVEAPGKLFF
TGTGCCAGCAGCGTAGAAGCCCCCGGAAAACTGTTTTTT
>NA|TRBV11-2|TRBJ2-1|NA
CASSLAGIGYYNEQFF
TGTGCCAGCAGCTTAGCCGGGATTGGATACTACAATGAGCAGTTCTTC
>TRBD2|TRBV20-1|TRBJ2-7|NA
CSATAGDEQYF
TGCAGTGCTACAGCGGGGGACGAGCAGTACTTC
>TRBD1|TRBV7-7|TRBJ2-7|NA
CASSLSNRGSDEQYF
TGTGCCAGCAGCTTATCGAACAGGGGGTCTGACGAGCAGTACTTC
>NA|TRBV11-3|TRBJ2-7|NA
CASSPRIGVEQYF
TGTGCCAGCAGCCCTCGTATCGGGGTCGAGCAGTACTTC
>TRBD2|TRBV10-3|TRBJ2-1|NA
CAIRMTSGDNEQFF
TGTGCCATCCGGATGACTAGCGGGGACAATGAGCAGTTCTTC
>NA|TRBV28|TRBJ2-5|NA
CASSANRAGETQYF
TGTGCCAGCAGTGCCAACAGGGCTGGTGAGACCCAGTACTTC
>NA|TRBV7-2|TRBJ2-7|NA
CASSATPTYEQYF
TGTGCCAGCAGCGCAACGCCGACCTACGAGCAGTACTTC
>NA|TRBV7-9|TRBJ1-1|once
CASSLLENTEAFF
TGTGCCAGCAGCTTATTGGAGAACACTGAAGCTTTCTTT
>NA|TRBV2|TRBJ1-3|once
CASGQWKGNTIYF
TGTGCCAGCGGTCAGTGGAAGGGAAACACCATATATTTT
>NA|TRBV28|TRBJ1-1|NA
CASTLAGPTEAFF
TGTGCCAGCACCCTAGCAGGGCCCACTGAAGCTTTCTTT
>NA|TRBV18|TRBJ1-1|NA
CASSPPGRLTEAFF
TGTGCCAGCTCACCACCGGGACGGCTCACTGAAGCTTTCTTT
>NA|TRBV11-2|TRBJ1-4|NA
CASSSFGEATNEKLFF
TGTGCCAGCAGCTCGTTTGGGGAGGCAACTAATGAAAAACTGTTTTTT
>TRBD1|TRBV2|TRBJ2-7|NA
CASSGTGGIYEQYF
TGTGCCAGCAGCGGGACAGGGGGAATCTACGAGCAGTACTTC
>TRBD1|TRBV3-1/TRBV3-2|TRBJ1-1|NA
CASSQGPGGTEAFF
TGTGCCAGCAGCCAAGGGCCAGGGGGCACTGAAGCTTTCTTT
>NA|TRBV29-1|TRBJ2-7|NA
CSAALHSSYEQYF
TGCAGCGCCGCCCTACATAGCTCCTACGAGCAGTACTTC
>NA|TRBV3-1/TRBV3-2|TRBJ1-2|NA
CASSQDERYGGYTF
TGTGCCAGCAGCCAAGACGAACGTTACGGTGGCTACACCTTC
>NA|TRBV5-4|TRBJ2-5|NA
CASSLKGGGETQYF
TGTGCCAGCAGCTTGAAGGGGGGTGGAGAGACCCAGTACTTC